This T cell receptor beta chain was identified during a study of cytotoxic CD8 clonotypes in ibrutinib-treated CLL. Study-level information: The response samples were taken once patients had been treated for a median of approximately twelve months, range 6 to 36.

Sequenced by immunoSEQ multiplex PCR; TCRdb stores in-frame clones only, minus some. The sample yields about 84,000 clones, around 84% seen once. Between the trimmed V and J ends, which lost 0 bases and 5 bases, there was a span of 8 bases. Per germline, CDR1 SGHRS and CDR2 YFSETQ. This CDR3 region has 13 residues. Here the sequenced sample was PBMCs, taken before ibrutinib treatment. This TCR came from a human donor with chronic lymphocytic leukemia. The chain recombines TRBV5-1 with TRBJ2-5, with D hard to call. The CDR3, as DNA: TGCGCCAGCAGCTTGGTGTCCTGGGAGACCCAGTACTTC. It translates to CASSLVSWETQYF.